This entry lists 27 T cell receptor beta chains sequenced from one sample in a study of T cell responses to AZD1222 COVID-19 vaccine. TCRdb keeps only in-frame clones here, not all; method: immunoSEQ multiplex PCR. The table includes 95,000 to 150,000 clones, 80% to 90% detected once. Sequenced here: peripheral blood, sampled on day 0 of AZD1222 vaccination. All receptors derive from an adult in good health.

The chain's CDR3 is CSVEELTISGNTIYF. The CDR3 region has the DNA TGCAGCGTTGAAGAGTTGACCATCTCTGGAAACACCATATATTTT. This rearrangement joins TRBV29-1 to TRBJ1-3; D is unresolved. Germline V gives CDR1 SQVTM, CDR2 ANQGSEA. V lost 0 bases and J 0 bases, leaving 9 bases between the germline ends. The CDR3 has 15 amino acids.

This chain links TRBV20-1 with TRBJ2-1, with D unresolved. The germline V and J ends were trimmed by 4 bases and 3 bases, with 4 bases remaining between them. CDR3 length: 11 residues. The germline V gene encodes CDR1 DFQATT and CDR2 SNEGSKA (reference sequence). CDR3 sequence: CSANHYNEQFF. The DNA of the CDR3 is TGCAGTGCTAATCACTACAATGAGCAGTTCTTC.

This clone was detected a few times. The chain couples TRBV19 to TRBJ1-2; 9 bases map to TRBD1. The ends lost 10 bases at V and 2 bases at J; junction bases unmatched: 5. The CDR3 has 13 residues. Germline V CDR1 and CDR2: LNHDA, SQIVND (reference sequence). CDR3 nucleotide sequence: TGTGCCACCTTAGGGACAGGGAACTATGGCTACACCTTC. Translating gives CATLGTGNYGYTF.

The chain joins TRBV25-1 to TRBJ1-4; no definite D call. With 7 bases removed from V and 7 bases from J, the gap between germline ends came to 16 bases. The germline V gene encodes CDR1 MGHDK and CDR2 SYGVNS. The CDR3 consists of 14 residues. The chain's CDR3 is CASTRHQDGEKLFF. The CDR3 DNA reads TGTGCCAGCACCCGACATCAAGACGGTGAAAAACTGTTTTTT.

The J gene is TRBJ2-3, the V gene TRBV12-3 or TRBV12-4, with D hard to call. V lost 5 bases, J lost 1 base, and 7 bases lay in between. The CDR3 is 13 residues long. The CDR3: CASSRHRTDTQYF. The CDR3, as DNA: TGTGCCAGCAGTAGGCATCGCACAGATACGCAGTATTTT.

The chain uses TRBV6-5 and TRBJ1-1, with 7 bases matching TRBD1. Trimming at V came to 4 bases and at J to 4 bases, leaving 6 bases not matched to a gene. Germline CDR1 and CDR2: MNHEY and SVGAGI. The CDR3 has 14 amino acids. In DNA form, the CDR3 reads TGTGCCAGCAGTTTTTCAGGACAGGCCACTGAAGCTTTCTTT. Translating it yields CASSFSGQATEAFF.

Only a few counts were recorded for this clone. The chain recombines TRBV6-2 or TRBV6-3 with TRBJ2-1; D gene uncertain. The germline V gene has CDR1 MNHEY and CDR2 SVGEGT. V was trimmed by 5 bases and J by 4 bases, leaving 9 bases between them. The CDR3 has 13 amino acids. This CDR3 is CASSAVLYNEQFF. The CDR3 DNA sequence: TGTGCCAGCAGTGCCGTCCTATACAATGAGCAGTTCTTC.

This chain connects TRBV7-8 to TRBJ1-3; D gene ambiguous. This CDR3 has 13 amino acids. V shed 2 bases and J shed 5 bases, with 7 bases lying between them. CDR1 SGHVS and CDR2 FQNEAQ come from the germline V gene. The CDR3 nucleotides read TGTGCCAGCAGCTTAAGTAGCAGAAACACCATATATTTT. Amino acid sequence: CASSLSSRNTIYF.

This chain connects TRBV29-1 to TRBJ1-2; 7 bases are shared with TRBD1. The germline CDR1 and CDR2 sequences are SQVTM and ANQGSEA. This CDR3 comprises 12 residues. After removal of 4 bases from V and 2 bases from J, the junction contained 1 base not matched to a gene. The CDR3, as DNA: TGCAGCGTTGCGACAGGGAACTATGGCTACACCTTC. Translating it yields CSVATGNYGYTF. Looking up the rest from reference TRBV29-1 and TRBJ1-2 gives the full variable domain: SAVISQKPSRDICQRGTSLTIQCQVDSQVTMMFWYRQQPGQSLTLIATANQGSEATYESGFVIDKFPISRPNLTFSTLTVSNMSPEDSSIYLCSVATGNYGYTFGSGTRLTVV.

The chain is built from TRBV6-2 or TRBV6-3 and TRBJ2-7, with D possibly TRBD2 on 5 matching bases. Looked up from germline, CDR1 is MNHEY and CDR2 is SVGEGT. The length of the CDR3 is 14 residues. The V and J ends lost 4 bases and 0 bases respectively, with 10 bases between them. This CDR3 reads CASSFSGSSYEQYF. CDR3 nucleotides: TGTGCCAGCAGTTTTTCTGGGAGCTCCTACGAGCAGTACTTC.

J is TRBJ1-2 and V is TRBV19; 8 bases line up with TRBD1. CDR1 and CDR2 from the germline V gene are LNHDA and SQIVND (reference sequence). The CDR3 is 13 residues long. V was pared by 4 bases and J by 8 bases, with 6 bases of the junction left unmatched. For the CDR3, the DNA is TGTGCCAGTAGTAGGGACAGGACGGGAGGCTACACCTTC. The encoded protein is CASSRDRTGGYTF.

The V call is TRBV3-1 (or the pseudogene TRBV3-2), the J call TRBJ1-1; 8 nucleotides agree with TRBD1. The CDR3 is 14 residues long. CDR1 LGHDT and CDR2 YNNKEL come from the germline V gene (reference sequence). Germline trimming cut 4 bases from V and 5 bases from J; bases unmatched to any gene: 6. The chain's CDR3 is CASSRQQGVTEAFF. CDR3 nucleotides: TGTGCCAGCAGCCGACAACAGGGGGTAACTGAAGCTTTCTTT.

This chain links TRBV19 with TRBJ2-7, with a possible D match to TRBD2 (6 bases). Germline CDR1 reads LNHDA; CDR2 reads SQIVND (reference sequence). The CDR3 spans 15 residues. V was clipped by 3 bases and J by 0 bases, with 12 bases between them. In nucleotides, the CDR3 is TGTGCCAGTAGTATGGTAGCGGAGAGCTCCTACGAGCAGTACTTC. Its protein product is CASSMVAESSYEQYF.

The rearrangement links TRBV11-3 to TRBJ1-3; D may be TRBD1 (6 bases). The length of the CDR3 is 17 residues. Germline CDR1 reads SGHNT; CDR2 reads YENEEA. V lost 5 bases, J lost 0 bases, and 17 bases lay in between. The DNA of the CDR3 is TGTGCCAGCAGCCCATGGGGGGCCCGAAGCTCTGGAAACACCATATATTTT. Translation: CASSPWGARSSGNTIYF.

V is TRBV5-8 and J is TRBJ1-4; tentative D call: TRBD1 (6 bases). The CDR3 loop spans 14 amino acids. V lost 4 bases to trimming and J lost 8 bases, with 15 bases between them. Germline V CDR1 and CDR2: SGHTS, YDEGEE. CDR3 nucleotides: TGTGCCAGCAGCACTAACATCAGGGGAGAAAAACTGTTTTTT. It translates to CASSTNIRGEKLFF.

The gene calls are TRBV19 and TRBJ1-2; D call uncertain. The ends were cut back, 0 bases at V and 3 bases at J, with 8 bases in the middle. CDR3 length equals 14 residues. The germline V gene has CDR1 LNHDA and CDR2 SQIVND (reference sequence). This CDR3 reads CASSIDSYYYGYTF. The CDR3 coding sequence is TGTGCCAGTAGTATAGACAGCTACTACTATGGCTACACCTTC.

The gene calls are TRBV11-3 and TRBJ2-7; the match to TRBD1 covers 7 bases. V lost 1 base and J lost 3; bases outside the gene matches: 3. CDR1 is SGHNT, CDR2 YENEEA, per germline. CDR3 size: 14 residues. CDR3 coding DNA: TGTGCCAGCAGCTTAGGAGACAGGGACTACGAGCAGTACTTC. Its translation is CASSLGDRDYEQYF.

This chain links TRBV5-1 with TRBJ1-4; 8 bases line up with TRBD1. There are 14 residues in the CDR3. Trimming took 4 bases from V and 7 from J; bases not matched to a gene: 6. The germline CDR1 and CDR2 sequences are SGHRS and YFSETQ. CDR3 sequence reads: CASSLSTGAEKLFF. CDR3 DNA sequence: TGCGCCAGCAGCCTCTCGACAGGGGCTGAAAAACTGTTTTTT.

The V gene is TRBV15, the J gene TRBJ1-6, with 7 bases matching TRBD1. The V gene's germline CDR1 is LNHNV and CDR2 YYDKDF (reference sequence). V dropped 0 bases and J dropped 10; count of bases not matched to a gene: 6. The CDR3 loop spans 15 amino acids. In DNA form, the CDR3 reads TGTGCCACCAGCAGAGAGGGGAGGGGGCTCTCACCCCTCCACTTT. Amino acid sequence: CATSREGRGLSPLHF. Full variable domain (missing parts from reference TRBV15 and TRBJ1-6): DAMVIQNPRYQVTQFGKPVTLSCSQTLNHNVMYWYQQKSSQAPKLLFHYYDKDFNNEADTPDNFQSRRPNTSFCFLDIRSPGLGDTAMYLCATSREGRGLSPLHFGNGTRLTVT.

The chain's CDR3 is CASTPRGEQYF. DNA of the CDR3: TGCGCCAGCACCCCCAGGGGCGAGCAGTACTTC. The J gene is TRBJ2-7, the V gene TRBV10-1, with D perhaps TRBD1 (6 bases). This CDR3 is 11 amino acids long. Per the germline V gene, CDR1 is WNHNN and CDR2 is SYGVQD (reference sequence). V was shortened by 7 bases and J by 6 bases, with 10 bases between the two germline ends.

The chain joins TRBV4-1 to TRBJ1-5; D is unclear. The V end was cut by 0 bases, the J end by 3 bases, with 12 bases between. The CDR3 sequence is 16 residues long. CDR1 is MGHRA, CDR2 YSYEKL, per germline. The CDR3 protein is CASSQDWPGPNQPQHF. The CDR3 DNA is TGCGCCAGCAGCCAAGATTGGCCAGGACCCAATCAGCCCCAGCATTTT.

V gene TRBV19 combines with J gene TRBJ1-2; a weak D match, TRBD1 (5 bases). Trimming shortened V by 2 bases and J by 0 bases, and 13 bases separated the two germline ends. The CDR3 length is 16 residues. The V gene's germline CDR1 is LNHDA and CDR2 SQIVND (reference sequence). The CDR3 DNA is TGTGCCAGTAGTATATTTTGGGACGCCACTAACTATGGCTACACCTTC. Protein sequence: CASSIFWDATNYGYTF.

Note on this clone: One end of the junction varies from germline; a read error may be responsible. The chain employs TRBV27 and TRBJ2-3; 13 positions match TRBD2. CDR1 and CDR2 (germline): MNHEY, SMNVEV (reference sequence). This CDR3 is 13 amino acids long. The CDR3 nucleotides read TGTGCCAGCAGCCCCGGGACTAGCGGGGCCAGAGATTTT. This gives the protein CASSPGTSGARDF.

In its sample, this clone was seen once. The V gene is TRBV9, the J gene TRBJ1-1; tentatively, D is TRBD1 (5 bases). Trimming removed 0 bases at V and 5 bases at J, with 14 bases between. Looked up from germline, CDR1 is SGDLS and CDR2 is YYNGEE. The CDR3 is 15 residues long. The CDR3, as DNA: TGTGCCAGCAGCGTAGACCGGGGACGGGGTACTGAAGCTTTCTTT. Amino acids: CASSVDRGRGTEAFF. The full variable domain, its missing parts supplied by reference TRBV9 and TRBJ1-1, is DSGVTQTPKHLITATGQRVTLRCSPRSGDLSVYWYQQSLDQGLQFLIQYYNGEERAKGNILERFSAQQFPDLHSELNLSSLELGDSALYFCASSVDRGRGTEAFFGQGTRLTVV.

The chain links TRBV6-2 or TRBV6-3 to TRBJ1-5; 11 bases line up with TRBD1. The V and J ends lost 5 bases and 6 bases, in that order; junction bases with no gene match: 3. Germline lookup yields CDR1 MNHEY and CDR2 SVGEGT. This CDR3 is 14 amino acids long. The CDR3 bases are TGTGCCAGCAGTGGGACAGGGGGGCGTCAGCCCCAGCATTTT. As protein: CASSGTGGRQPQHF.

The chain joins TRBV27 to TRBJ1-4, with D unresolved. There are 15 residues in the CDR3. Per germline, CDR1 MNHEY and CDR2 SMNVEV (reference sequence). Trimming shortened V by 2 bases and J by 3 bases, and 10 bases separated the two germline ends. CDR3 sequence (DNA): TGTGCCAGCAGTTTACGCAGAGCTGCTAATGAAAAACTGTTTTTT. It encodes CASSLRRAANEKLFF. The whole variable domain, remainder taken from reference TRBV27 and TRBJ1-4, is EAQVTQNPRYLITVTGKKLTVTCSQNMNHEYMSWYRQDPGLGLRQIYYSMNVEVTDKGDVPEGYKVSRKEKRNFPLILESPSPNQTSLYFCASSLRRAANEKLFFGSGTQLSVL.

The chain carries TRBV7-9 and TRBJ2-2; TRBD2 agrees at 11 bases. Germline V gene sequence: CDR1 SEHNR, CDR2 FQNEAQ (reference sequence). Germline trimming cut 0 bases from V and 4 bases from J; bases unmatched to any gene: 1. The CDR3 loop spans 16 amino acids. CDR3: CASSLALAGVTGELFF. The CDR3, as DNA: TGTGCCAGCAGCTTAGCACTAGCGGGGGTCACCGGGGAGCTGTTTTTT.